Below, 21 T cell receptor beta chains from the same sample are listed, as sequenced in a study of blood T cell repertoires in COVID-19. Using immunoSEQ multiplex PCR, the repertoire was profiled, and TCRdb retains in-frame clones only, with some absent. The sample holds some 150,000 clones, about four fifths seen once. Sequenced: peripheral blood. Receptors were obtained from a man between 65 and 79 years old with acute or convalescent COVID-19.

The gene calls are TRBV28 and TRBJ2-2; weak D call: TRBD1 (6 bases). The V end was cut by 3 bases, the J end by 13 bases, with 18 bases between. Germline CDR1 is MDHEN and CDR2 is SYDVKM. The CDR3 has 14 amino acids. The CDR3 sequence: CASSFEQGQRGLFF. DNA of the CDR3: TGTGCCAGCAGTTTTGAACAGGGCCAAAGGGGGCTGTTTTTT.

The sample holds one count of this clone. CDR3 sequence (DNA): TGTGCCAGTAGAATGGCAGGGCTTGAAGAATATGGCTACACCTTC. Translation gives CASRMAGLEEYGYTF. The chain joins TRBV19 to TRBJ1-2; a weak D match, TRBD1 (5 bases). The CDR3 spans 15 residues. Germline V gives CDR1 LNHDA, CDR2 SQIVND (reference sequence). The ends were cut back, 6 bases at V and 5 bases at J, with 19 bases in the middle.

This sequence joins TRBV6-1 and TRBJ1-1; D gene unclear. The CDR3 runs 15 residues. Germline assignment: CDR1 MNHNS and CDR2 SASEGT. The V end lost 2 bases, the J end lost 5 bases, and 15 bases lay between the germline ends. CDR3: CASSESQRVGTEAFF. The CDR3 DNA follows: TGTGCCAGCAGTGAATCGCAACGGGTTGGTACTGAAGCTTTCTTT.

This clone was seen many times. This chain links TRBV9 with TRBJ1-3; D gene ambiguous. V dropped 3 bases and J dropped 2 bases, with 6 bases sitting between them. CDR3 length: 13 amino acids. Germline CDR1 and CDR2: SGDLS and YYNGEE. CDR3 amino acids: CASSAPAGNTIYF. CDR3 sequence (DNA): TGTGCCAGCAGCGCGCCAGCTGGAAACACCATATATTTT.

This clone was recorded only once. V is TRBV4-2 and J is TRBJ2-7; TRBD1 matches 7 bases. CDR3 size: 15 residues. V gave up 0 bases and J gave up 7 bases; unmatched junction bases: 9. Germline CDR1 and CDR2: LGHNA and YNFKEQ. CDR3 sequence: CASSQDPGARGEQYF. CDR3 nucleotides: TGTGCCAGCAGCCAAGATCCCGGCGCCAGGGGGGAGCAGTACTTC.

The genes are TRBV5-1 and TRBJ1-4; possibly TRBD1 for D (5 bases). CDR1 is SGHRS and CDR2 is YFSETQ in the germline V gene. V gave up 4 bases and J gave up 4 bases, with 14 bases separating them. The CDR3 consists of 15 residues. CDR3 DNA: TGCGCCAGCAGCCTTGCGGGGACCATTAATGAAAAACTGTTTTTT. Its translation is CASSLAGTINEKLFF.

V gene TRBV5-4 combines with J gene TRBJ1-6; 10 positions match TRBD1. The CDR3 length is 15 residues. Germline CDR1 is SGHNT and CDR2 is YYREEE (reference sequence). J gave up 7 bases and V 5 bases, and 6 bases lay outside the gene matches. CDR3 DNA: TGTGCCAGCAGTCGGGGGACAGGGGCCAATTCACCCCTCCACTTT. Protein product: CASSRGTGANSPLHF.

This chain connects TRBV14 to TRBJ2-1; TRBD2 agrees at 7 bases. Germline V CDR1 and CDR2: SGHDN, FVKESK. The CDR3 is 14 amino acids. The junction had 5 bases not matched to a gene; V was cut back by 6 bases and J by 3 bases. Here the CDR3 reads CASRGGSLYNEQFF. DNA for the CDR3: TGTGCCAGCAGGGGGGGGTCACTCTACAATGAGCAGTTCTTC.

The chain recombines TRBV5-1 with TRBJ2-2; the match to TRBD1 covers 10 bases. The CDR3 consists of 16 residues. Germline CDR1 and CDR2: SGHRS and YFSETQ. V dropped 0 bases and J dropped 7; count of bases not matched to a gene: 6. DNA of the CDR3: TGCGCCAGCAGCTTGGACGGGACAGGGGAGATCGGGGAGCTGTTTTTT. Translation gives CASSLDGTGEIGELFF.

CDR3 DNA sequence: TGTGCCAGCAGTCTTGGCGGGATGGGCTACAATGAGCAGTTCTTC. It yields the protein CASSLGGMGYNEQFF. This sequence joins TRBV11-3 and TRBJ2-1, with D possibly matching TRBD2 (6 bases). Germline V gene sequence: CDR1 SGHNT, CDR2 YENEEA. V was clipped by 6 bases and J by 3 bases, with 15 bases between them. The CDR3 is 15 residues long.

The chain carries TRBV11-3 and TRBJ2-1; D possibly corresponds to TRBD1 (5 bases). CDR1 is SGHNT, CDR2 YENEEA, per germline. The ends were cut back, 1 base at V and 3 bases at J, with 16 bases in the middle. The CDR3 has 17 amino acids. CDR3: CASSLGQGALSYNEQFF. CDR3 coding DNA: TGTGCCAGCAGCTTAGGCCAGGGTGCGCTTAGCTACAATGAGCAGTTCTTC.

The genes are TRBV6-5 and TRBJ2-2; tentative D call: TRBD1 (6 bases). Trimming pared 0 bases from V and 5 bases from J, leaving 10 bases between. The CDR3 consists of 15 residues. Per germline, CDR1 MNHEY and CDR2 SVGAGI. For the CDR3, the DNA is TGTGCCAGCAGTTACTCAGGGGGTTGGACCGGGGAGCTGTTTTTT. Amino acid sequence: CASSYSGGWTGELFF.

The chain uses TRBV7-9 and TRBJ1-6; 8 bases map to TRBD1. J gave up 10 bases and V 6 bases, and 11 bases lay outside the gene matches. The CDR3 is made up of 15 amino acids. Germline V gene sequence: CDR1 SEHNR, CDR2 FQNEAQ (reference sequence). The CDR3 DNA reads TGTGCCAGCAGTTCACGGACAGGGTTTGACTCACCCCTCCACTTT. This gives the protein CASSSRTGFDSPLHF.

The table lists this clone with a count of one. This sequence joins TRBV12-2 and TRBJ2-7; the table assigns TRBD2, which was not confirmed against the DNA. TRBV12-2 is reported as a pseudogene. The CDR3 is made up of 17 amino acids. CDR3 amino acids: CASRLGAGGTTLYEQYF. In nucleotides, the CDR3 is TGTGCAAGTCGCTTAGGGGCCGGGGGAACCACACTCTACGAGCAGTACTTC.

The chain uses TRBV7-8 and TRBJ2-5; 15 bases agree with TRBD2. The CDR3 consists of 14 residues. Germline-derived CDR1 and CDR2 are SGHVS and FQNEAQ. The V and J ends lost 8 bases and 5 bases, in that order; junction bases with no gene match: 3. As DNA, the CDR3 is TGTGCCAGCTATGGGACTAGCGGGGGGGAGACCCAGTACTTC. Protein sequence: CASYGTSGGETQYF.

The J gene is TRBJ1-1, the V gene TRBV5-4; D may be TRBD1 (5 bases). Germline V gene data show CDR1 as SGHNT and CDR2 as YYREEE (reference sequence). V gave up 4 bases and J gave up 3 bases, with 13 bases separating them. The CDR3 is 14 amino acids. Here the CDR3 DNA reads TGTGCCAGCAGCCCCCCGGGCAGGGACACTGAAGCTTTCTTT. Translation gives CASSPPGRDTEAFF.

The V call is TRBV9, the J call TRBJ1-5, with D possibly being TRBD1 (5 bases). Germline values: CDR1 SGDLS, CDR2 YYNGEE. V lost 0 bases and J lost 4, with 11 bases in between. The CDR3 is made up of 15 amino acids. The DNA for the CDR3 is TGTGCCAGCAGCGTAGATATAGGGGTAAATCAGCCCCAGCATTTT. Residues: CASSVDIGVNQPQHF.

The V call is TRBV18, the J call TRBJ2-7; D is possibly TRBD1 (6 bases). Trimming cost V 6 bases and J 3 bases, with 12 bases left between them. The CDR3 is 13 residues long. CDR1 and CDR2 (germline): KGHSH, LQKENI. The CDR3 here is CASSTGQFYEQYF. DNA of the CDR3: TGTGCCAGCTCCACCGGACAGTTCTACGAGCAGTACTTC.

The J gene is TRBJ1-6, the V gene TRBV6-1; D is unresolved. V dropped 3 bases and J dropped 8 bases, with 5 bases sitting between them. This CDR3 is built from 12 residues. Germline values: CDR1 MNHNS, CDR2 SASEGT. CDR3 bases: TGTGCCAGCAGTGACGGAGATTCACCCCTCCACTTT. Translating it yields CASSDGDSPLHF.

The chain joins TRBV5-1 to TRBJ1-2; D remains unclear. Germline V CDR1 and CDR2: SGHRS, YFSETQ. The CDR3 has 13 residues. Trimming stripped 2 bases from V and 4 bases from J, with 9 bases between. CDR3 sequence reads: CASSLDSLYGYTF. The DNA of the CDR3 is TGCGCCAGCAGCTTAGACTCCCTCTATGGCTACACCTTC.

The V and J genes are TRBV19 and TRBJ1-2, with no clear D. This CDR3 has 14 amino acids. V gave up 8 bases and J gave up 0 bases, with 13 bases separating them. Per the germline V gene, CDR1 is LNHDA and CDR2 is SQIVND (reference sequence). The CDR3 bases are TGTGCCAGTCCACGCGGAGGTTCTAACTATGGCTACACCTTC. Residues: CASPRGGSNYGYTF.